This TCR beta chain stems from a study of T cells in Graves' hyperthyroidism and ophthalmopathy. Background on the study: Peripheral blood was drawn at first diagnosis, prior to all treatment.

Overall study findings and caveats: Blood also contained most expanded thyroid clonotypes above 0.001. Stable hyperthyroidism was separated from ophthalmopathy by a model based on 13 V-J features.

Graves' hyperthyroidism without ophthalmopathy progression within 18 months was termed stable. The V end lost 1 base, the J end lost 6 bases, and 10 bases lay between the germline ends. Germline loops: CDR1 KGHSH, CDR2 LQKENI. The CDR3 is made up of 13 amino acids. TCR beta CDR3 regions were amplified from RNA. TCR CDR3 regions were first amplified by RT-PCR with HTBI primers. TCRdb re-derived calls from the multiplex PCR reads in MiXCR, one entry per CDR3 protein. This table holds about 500,000 distinct CDR3 sequences, 13% to 15% found once. In this sample, this clonotype turned up many times. Its antigen remains unidentified.

The material sequenced was blood. The chain employs TRBV18 and TRBJ2-7; tentative D call: TRBD2 (6 bases). The origin of this receptor is a woman in her late teens or twenties with Graves' hyperthyroidism. CDR3 sequence reads: CASSPLTRGEQYF. As DNA, the CDR3 is TGTGCCAGCTCACCACTGACTAGGGGCGAGCAGTACTTC.